A single sample is the source of the 3 T cell receptor beta chains below, sequenced in a study of blood T cell repertoires in COVID-19 (dated by TCRdb to 2020 to 2021). Preparation of the library involved the immunoSEQ multiplex PCR assay. The table was pulled from immuneACCESS by TCRdb, which kept in-frame rearrangements only. Such tables lose some clones; where checked, under half of the loss comes from unresolved V genes, and the rest has no known cause. The sample table lists 120,000 to 150,000 clones, approximately 90% of them with a count of one. Over 4% of the sample lies in the top ten. Sequenced: PBMCs or T cells enriched from blood (not recorded which). Receptors were obtained from a middle-aged woman who had been exposed to COVID-19.

This rearrangement joins TRBV18 to TRBJ1-1, with 8 bases matching TRBD1. The CDR3 consists of 15 residues. The germline CDR1 and CDR2 sequences are KGHSH and LQKENI. J gave up 4 bases and V 3 bases, and 7 bases lay outside the gene matches. The CDR3 reads CASSPPAGGLTEAFF. The CDR3, as DNA: TGTGCCAGCTCACCCCCGGCAGGGGGCCTCACTGAAGCTTTCTTT.

This chain uses TRBV11-3 with TRBJ2-5; TRBD2 matches 10 bases. There are 15 residues in the CDR3. V lost 5 bases, J lost 5 bases, and 8 bases stayed unmatched. Germline V gene data show CDR1 as SGHNT and CDR2 as YENEEA. CDR3 in DNA: TGTGCCAGCAGCGAGCGGGAGGGCCTTCTGGAGACCCAGTACTTC. Its protein product is CASSEREGLLETQYF. The full variable domain, in which reference TRBV11-3 and TRBJ2-5 provide the parts outside the CDR3, is EAGVVQSPRYKIIEKKQPVAFWCNPISGHNTLYWYLQNLGQGPELLIRYENEEAVDDSQLPKDRFSAERLKGVDSTLKIQPAELGDSAVYLCASSEREGLLETQYFGPGTRLLVL.

The V call is TRBV27, the J call TRBJ1-5, with no clear D. Trimming removed 5 bases from V and 9 bases from J, with 17 bases in between. The V gene's germline CDR1 is MNHEY and CDR2 SMNVEV (reference sequence). The CDR3 sequence is 14 residues long. The CDR3 loop reads CASSPPGMPGPQHF. The CDR3 coding sequence is TGTGCCAGCAGTCCCCCCGGGATGCCAGGGCCCCAGCATTTT.